Here is one T cell receptor (beta chain) with its context. Its target is not known. The source of the sample is a study of graft-versus-host responses after intestinal transplantation. Study in general: For approximately three years after anti-thymocyte globulin induction, all recipients took tacrolimus and steroids.

Using immunoSEQ multiplex PCR, the repertoire was profiled, and TCRdb retains in-frame clones only, with some absent. Counted here are approximately 79,000 clones, approximately 82% occurring once; the ten biggest clones make up more than 0.8%. The sample was unstimulated CD4+ T cells sorted from spleen or lymph node cells, taken before intestinal transplant. The source is a human donor who received an intestinal transplant.

Here the CDR3 reads CASTPRGAGEQGTQYF. As DNA, the CDR3 is TGTGCCAGCACCCCCCGGGGAGCGGGGGAGCAGGGTACGCAGTATTTT. This sequence joins TRBV5-4 and TRBJ2-3, with 8 bases identical to TRBD2. Germline V gives CDR1 SGHNT, CDR2 YYREEE (reference sequence). The CDR3 runs 16 residues. J lost 8 bases, V lost 6 bases, and 17 bases had no gene match.